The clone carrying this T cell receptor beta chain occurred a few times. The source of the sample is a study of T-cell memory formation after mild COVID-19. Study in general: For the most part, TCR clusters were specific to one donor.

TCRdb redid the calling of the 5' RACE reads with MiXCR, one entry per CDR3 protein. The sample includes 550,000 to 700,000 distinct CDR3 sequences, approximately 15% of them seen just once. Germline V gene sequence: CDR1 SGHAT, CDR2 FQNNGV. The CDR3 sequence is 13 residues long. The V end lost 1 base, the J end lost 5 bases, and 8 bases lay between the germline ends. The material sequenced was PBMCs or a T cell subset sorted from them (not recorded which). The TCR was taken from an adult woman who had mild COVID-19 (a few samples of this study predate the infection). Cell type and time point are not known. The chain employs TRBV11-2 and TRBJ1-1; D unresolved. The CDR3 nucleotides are TGTGCCAGCAGCTTAGGGGGTTGGACTGAAGCTTTCTTT. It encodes CASSLGGWTEAFF.